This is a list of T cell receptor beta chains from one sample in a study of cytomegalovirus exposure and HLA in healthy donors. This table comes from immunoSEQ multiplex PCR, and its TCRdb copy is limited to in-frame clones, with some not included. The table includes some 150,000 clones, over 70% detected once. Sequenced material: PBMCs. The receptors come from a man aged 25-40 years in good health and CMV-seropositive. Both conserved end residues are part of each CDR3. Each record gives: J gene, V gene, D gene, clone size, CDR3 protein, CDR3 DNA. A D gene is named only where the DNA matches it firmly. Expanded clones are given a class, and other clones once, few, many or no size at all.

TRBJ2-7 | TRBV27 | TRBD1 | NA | CASSTRTRTGSYEQYF | TGTGCCAGCTCGACCCGAACCCGGACAGGATCCTACGAGCAGTACTTC
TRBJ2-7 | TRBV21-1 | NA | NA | CASSIVRSQGDRSYEQYF | TGTGCCAGCAGCATAGTCCGGTCCCAGGGGGACAGGTCCTACGAGCAGTACTTC
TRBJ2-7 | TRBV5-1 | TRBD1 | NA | CASSLDGTGSSYEQYF | TGCGCCAGCAGCTTGGATGGGACAGGGAGCTCCTACGAGCAGTACTTC
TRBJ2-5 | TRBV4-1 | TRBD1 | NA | CASSRSGQGGETQYF | TGCGCCAGCAGCCGGAGTGGACAGGGCGGAGAGACCCAGTACTTC
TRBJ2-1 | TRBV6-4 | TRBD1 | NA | CASSESGGVEEQFF | TGTGCCAGCAGTGAATCAGGGGGCGTAGAGGAGCAGTTCTTC
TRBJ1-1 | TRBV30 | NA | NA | CAWGRLNTEAFF | TGTGCCTGGGGGAGGCTGAACACTGAAGCTTTCTTT
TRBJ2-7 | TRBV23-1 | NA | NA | CASSQITDSLYEQYF | TGCGCCAGCAGTCAAATCACGGACAGCCTCTACGAGCAGTACTTC
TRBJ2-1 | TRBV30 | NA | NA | CACSLATDEQFF | TGTGCCTGTTCCCTAGCGACGGATGAGCAGTTCTTC
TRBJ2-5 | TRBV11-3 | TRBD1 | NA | CASSLTWDRGWETQYF | TGTGCCAGCAGCTTAACCTGGGACAGGGGATGGGAGACCCAGTACTTC
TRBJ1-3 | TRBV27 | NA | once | CASSFTSLGRGALSSGNTIYF | TGTGCCAGCAGTTTCACCTCCCTAGGGAGGGGCGCCCTAAGCTCTGGAAACACCATATATTTT
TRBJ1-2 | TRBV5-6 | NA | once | CASSFGRPNYGYTF | TGTGCCAGCAGCTTTGGGCGTCCTAACTATGGCTACACCTTC
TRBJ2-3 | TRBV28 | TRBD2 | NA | CASSLFPTSGYTDTQYF | TGTGCCAGCAGTCTATTTCCGACTAGCGGATACACAGATACGCAGTATTTT
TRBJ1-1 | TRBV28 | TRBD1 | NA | CASSLGTATMNTEAFF | TGTGCCAGCAGTCTTGGGACAGCTACCATGAACACTGAAGCTTTCTTT
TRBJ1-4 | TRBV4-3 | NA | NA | CASSQAGDWPLGLFF | TGCGCCAGCAGCCAAGCGGGGGACTGGCCCTTAGGGCTGTTTTTT
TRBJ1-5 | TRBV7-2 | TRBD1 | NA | CASSGGQGGNQPQHF | TGTGCCAGCAGCGGCGGACAGGGGGGAAATCAGCCCCAGCATTTT
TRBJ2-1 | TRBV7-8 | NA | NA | CASSLEAGWGNEQFF | TGTGCCAGCAGCTTAGAGGCAGGGTGGGGCAATGAGCAGTTCTTC
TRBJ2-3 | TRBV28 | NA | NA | CASSLPRGNTDTQYF | TGTGCCAGCAGTTTACCCCGGGGGAACACAGATACGCAGTATTTT
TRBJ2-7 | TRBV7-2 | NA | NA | CASSPIRGNEQYF | TGTGCCAGCAGCCCTATAAGGGGGAACGAGCAGTACTTC
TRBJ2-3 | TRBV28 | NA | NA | CASTGAFTDTQYF | TGTGCCAGCACAGGGGCGTTCACAGATACGCAGTATTTT